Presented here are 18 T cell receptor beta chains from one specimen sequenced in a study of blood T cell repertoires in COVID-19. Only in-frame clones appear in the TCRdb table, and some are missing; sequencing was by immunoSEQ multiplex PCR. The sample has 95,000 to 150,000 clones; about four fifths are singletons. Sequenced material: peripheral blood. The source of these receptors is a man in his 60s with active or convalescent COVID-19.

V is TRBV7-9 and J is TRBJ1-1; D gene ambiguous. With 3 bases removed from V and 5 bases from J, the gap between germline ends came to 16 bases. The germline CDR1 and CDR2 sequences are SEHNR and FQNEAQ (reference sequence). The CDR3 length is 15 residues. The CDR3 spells CASSFGIYSGTEAFF. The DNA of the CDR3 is TGTGCCAGCAGCTTTGGGATCTACAGCGGGACTGAAGCTTTCTTT.

In nucleotides, the CDR3 is TGTGCCAGCAGCTTAATGGGACAGGGATCCGGGGAGCTGTTTTTT. This codes for CASSLMGQGSGELFF. The genes are TRBV7-3 and TRBJ2-2, with 9 bases that match TRBD1. This CDR3 is 15 amino acids long. Germline lookup yields CDR1 SGHTA and CDR2 FQGTGA. Unmatched junction bases numbered 3, after V lost 1 base and J lost 6 bases.

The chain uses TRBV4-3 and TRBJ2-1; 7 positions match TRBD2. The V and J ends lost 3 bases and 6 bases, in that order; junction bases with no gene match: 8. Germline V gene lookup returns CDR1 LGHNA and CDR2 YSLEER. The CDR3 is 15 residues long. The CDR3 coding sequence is TGCGCCAGCAGCCATGTCTGGGGAGGGGTCAATGAGCAGTTCTTC. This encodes CASSHVWGGVNEQFF.

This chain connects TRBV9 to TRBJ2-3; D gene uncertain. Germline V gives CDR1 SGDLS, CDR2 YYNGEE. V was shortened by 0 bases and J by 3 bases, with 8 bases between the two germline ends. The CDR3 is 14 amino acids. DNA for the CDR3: TGTGCCAGCAGCGTAGCTTTGACAACAGATACGCAGTATTTT. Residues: CASSVALTTDTQYF.

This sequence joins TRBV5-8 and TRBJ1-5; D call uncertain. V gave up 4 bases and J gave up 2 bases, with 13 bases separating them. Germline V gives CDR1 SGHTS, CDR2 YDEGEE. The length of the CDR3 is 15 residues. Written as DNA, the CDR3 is TGTGCCAGCAGCCCGTTGAGGATTGGCAATCAGCCCCAGCATTTT. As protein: CASSPLRIGNQPQHF.

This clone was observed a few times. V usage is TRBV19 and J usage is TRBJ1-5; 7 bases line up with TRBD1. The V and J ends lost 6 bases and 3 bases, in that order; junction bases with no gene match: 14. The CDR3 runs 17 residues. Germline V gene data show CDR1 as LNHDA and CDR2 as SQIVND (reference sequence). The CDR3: CASRRTAGTAYNQPQHF. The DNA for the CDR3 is TGTGCCAGTAGGAGAACCGCTGGGACAGCCTACAATCAGCCCCAGCATTTT.

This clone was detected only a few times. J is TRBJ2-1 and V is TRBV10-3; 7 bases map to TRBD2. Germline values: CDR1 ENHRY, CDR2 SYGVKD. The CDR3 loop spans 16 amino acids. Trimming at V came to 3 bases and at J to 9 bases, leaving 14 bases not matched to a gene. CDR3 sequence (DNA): TGTGCCATCAGTGAAGTAGCGGGCATAGGCCCCGGTGAGCAGTTCTTC. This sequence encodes CAISEVAGIGPGEQFF.

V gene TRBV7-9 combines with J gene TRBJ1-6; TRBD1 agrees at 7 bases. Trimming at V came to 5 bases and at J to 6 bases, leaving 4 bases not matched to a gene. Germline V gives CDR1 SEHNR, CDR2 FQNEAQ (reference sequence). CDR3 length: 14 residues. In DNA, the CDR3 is TGTGCCAGCAGCCTCGGACAGGTTAATTCACCCCTCCACTTT. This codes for CASSLGQVNSPLHF.

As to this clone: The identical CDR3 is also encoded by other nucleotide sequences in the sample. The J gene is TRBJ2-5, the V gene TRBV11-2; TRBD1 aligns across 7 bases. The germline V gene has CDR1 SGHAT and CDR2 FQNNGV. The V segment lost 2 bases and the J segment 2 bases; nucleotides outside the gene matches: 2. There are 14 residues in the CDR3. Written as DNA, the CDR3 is TGTGCCAGCAGCTTAAACAGGGGTCAAGAGACCCAGTACTTC. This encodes CASSLNRGQETQYF. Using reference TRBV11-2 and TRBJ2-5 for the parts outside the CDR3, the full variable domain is EAGVAQSPRYKIIEKRQSVAFWCNPISGHATLYWYQQILGQGPKLLIQFQNNGVVDDSQLPKDRFSAERLKGVDSTLKIQPAKLEDSAVYLCASSLNRGQETQYFGPGTRLLVL.

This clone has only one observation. CDR3 sequence: CASSYGGTVERFPQYF. The CDR3 DNA is TGTGCCAGCAGTTACGGAGGGACAGTCGAAAGGTTTCCGCAGTACTTC. This chain joins TRBV6-5 and TRBJ2-7; perhaps TRBD1 as D (7 bases). Between the trimmed V and J ends, which lost 2 bases and 9 bases, there was a span of 23 bases. Germline V CDR1 and CDR2: MNHEY, SVGAGI. CDR3 length: 16 residues.

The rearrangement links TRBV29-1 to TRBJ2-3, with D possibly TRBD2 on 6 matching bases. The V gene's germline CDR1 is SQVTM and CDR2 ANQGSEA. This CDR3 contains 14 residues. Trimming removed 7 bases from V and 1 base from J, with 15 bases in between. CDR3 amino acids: CSAPREPRTDTQYF. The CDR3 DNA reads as TGCAGCGCCCCCCGGGAGCCGCGCACAGATACGCAGTATTTT.

The DNA of the CDR3 is TGTGCCAGTAGACTCCAGGGCCGTCGTGATGAGCAGTTCTTC. Its translation is CASRLQGRRDEQFF. The chain has TRBV19 and TRBJ2-1; D might be TRBD1 (5 bases). In germline, CDR1 is LNHDA, CDR2 SQIVND (reference sequence). This CDR3 has 14 residues. Trimming took 6 bases from V and 8 from J, leaving 17 bases between them.

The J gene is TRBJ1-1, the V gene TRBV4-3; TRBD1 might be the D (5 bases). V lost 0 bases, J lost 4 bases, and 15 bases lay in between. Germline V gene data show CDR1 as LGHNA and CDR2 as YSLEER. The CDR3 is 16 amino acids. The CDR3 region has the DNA TGCGCCAGCAGCCAAGATTGGGGTACAGGACCCACTGAAGCTTTCTTT. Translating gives CASSQDWGTGPTEAFF.

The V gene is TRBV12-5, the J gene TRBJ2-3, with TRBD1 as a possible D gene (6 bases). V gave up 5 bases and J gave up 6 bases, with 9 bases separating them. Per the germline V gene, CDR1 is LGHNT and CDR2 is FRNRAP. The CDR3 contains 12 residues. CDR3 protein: CASGAGADTQYF. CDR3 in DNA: TGTGCTAGTGGTGCAGGGGCGGATACGCAGTATTTT.

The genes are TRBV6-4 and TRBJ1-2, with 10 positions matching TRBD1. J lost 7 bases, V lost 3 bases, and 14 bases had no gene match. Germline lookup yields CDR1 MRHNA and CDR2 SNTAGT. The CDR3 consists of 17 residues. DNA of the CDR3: TGTGCCAGCAGTGAGTCCCGGGACAGGGGCGCATTGGTTGGCTACACCTTC. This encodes CASSESRDRGALVGYTF.

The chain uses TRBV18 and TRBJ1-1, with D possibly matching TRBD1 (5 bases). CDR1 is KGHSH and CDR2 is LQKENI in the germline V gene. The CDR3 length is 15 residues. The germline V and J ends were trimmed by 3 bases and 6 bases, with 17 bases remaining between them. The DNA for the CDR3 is TGTGCCAGCTCACCTCCTTCCGACAGAGCCCCTGAAGCTTTCTTT. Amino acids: CASSPPSDRAPEAFF.

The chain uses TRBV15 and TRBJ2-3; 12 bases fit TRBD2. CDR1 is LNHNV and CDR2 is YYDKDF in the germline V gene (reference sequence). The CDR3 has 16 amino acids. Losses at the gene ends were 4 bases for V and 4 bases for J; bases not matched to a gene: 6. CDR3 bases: TGTGCCACCAGCACGGAAACTAGCGGGAGGCCAGATACGCAGTATTTT. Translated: CATSTETSGRPDTQYF.

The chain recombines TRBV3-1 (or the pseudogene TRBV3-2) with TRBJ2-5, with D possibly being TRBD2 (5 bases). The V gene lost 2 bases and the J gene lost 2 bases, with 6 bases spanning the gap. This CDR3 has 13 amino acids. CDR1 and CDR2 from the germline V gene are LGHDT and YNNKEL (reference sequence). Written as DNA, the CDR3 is TGTGCCAGCAGCCAAACTAGACAAGAGACCCAGTACTTC. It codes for CASSQTRQETQYF.